This T cell receptor beta chain was retrieved from a study of blood T cell repertoires in COVID-19 (dated by TCRdb to the early 2020s). Looking at the study overall: Samples from collaborators originated in the United States, Italy and Spain and spanned both the acute and convalescent phases of COVID-19. The repertoires were made available in a free public database intended to serve as a resource for research on the immune response to SARS-CoV-2. Samples were obtained from the ongoing ImmuneRACE study (first 160 participants) and from some 1,300 subjects provided by 6 global collaborators. Where HLA class I and class II types were available, the types were taken from metadata supplied by the sample provider, not from assay-based typing. Deeply sampled blood TCRbeta repertoires from subjects exposed to, actively infected with, or recovered from COVID-19 were included in the dataset. A de-identified subject ID, COVID-19 status, age in years and sex were almost always included in the sample metadata. The prospective study material was composed of cDNA or gDNA derived from T cells, B-cell-depleted T cells, or PBMCs.

Measured from the cysteine to the phenylalanine, the CDR3 is 19 residues long. This entry keeps only the CDR3 DNA: 57 bases, framed from base 1. After removal of 7 bases from V and 7 bases from J, the junction retains 18 bases not matched to a gene. CDR1 and CDR2 are read off the germline V gene as SGHAT and FQNNGV. Samples from volunteer blood donors who had recovered from COVID-19 were contributed by a second Seattle source. Each collaborating institution followed its own protocols to collect whole blood in K2EDTA tubes. For TCRbeta analysis, collaborators shipped samples in one of three forms: frozen whole blood, isolated PBMCs, or DNA extracted from either of those sample types. Findings and caveats that apply to the study as a whole: How much clinical and demographic metadata was included differed by source and by participant, and the metadata was provided uncurated.

As regards this clone: The clone's antigen remains unknown. No base qualities exist here, and no much larger clone lies one base off it.

The immunoSEQ Assay, a bias-controlled multiplex PCR, was used to amplify TCRbeta CDR3 regions from genomic DNA. In the original analysis: The number of nucleated cells in each sample was estimated from the amplification of reference gene primers within the assay. Sequence reads were collapsed and filtered to measure the absolute abundance of every unique TCRbeta CDR3 rearrangement. For each sample, productive Simpson clonality was calculated by taking the square root of Simpson's diversity index across productive rearrangements. TCRdb mirrors the immuneACCESS table, restricted to in-frame sequences. Some clones are absent from its copies; in checked studies, under half trace to an unresolved V gene, and the reason for the others is unknown. V, J and clone size were drawn from that table, and D and trimming were deduced from the DNA. Within this sample are a few hundred thousand clones, with more than 65% of them counted one time only. Of the sample, approximately 1.3% is held by the ten largest clones.

This chain joins TRBV11-2 to TRBJ2-1; TRBD2 aligns with 14 central bases. The sequencing input was peripheral blood. This TCR was recovered from a woman aged 40 to 50 who had recovered from COVID-19. The bases read TGTGCCAGCATCGCGACTAGCGGGGGGGCGGTTCGTGGAGGAAATGAGCAGTTCTTC. This sequence encodes CASIATSGGAVRGGNEQFF.